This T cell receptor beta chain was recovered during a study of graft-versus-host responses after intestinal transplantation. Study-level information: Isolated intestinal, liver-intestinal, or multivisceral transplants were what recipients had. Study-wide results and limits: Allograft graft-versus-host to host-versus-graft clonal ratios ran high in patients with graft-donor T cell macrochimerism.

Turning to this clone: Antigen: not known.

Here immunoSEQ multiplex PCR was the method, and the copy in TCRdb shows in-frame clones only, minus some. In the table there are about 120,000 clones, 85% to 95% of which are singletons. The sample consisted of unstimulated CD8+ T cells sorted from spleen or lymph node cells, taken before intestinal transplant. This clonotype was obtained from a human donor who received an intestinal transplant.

The CDR3 here is CASSPSPRGSDSPLHF. The CDR3 nucleotides are TGTGCCAGCAGTCCTTCCCCGCGCGGGTCAGATTCACCCCTCCACTTT. The chain uses TRBV28 and TRBJ1-6, with no clear D. This CDR3 is built from 16 residues. Germline V gene data show CDR1 as MDHEN and CDR2 as SYDVKM. V lost 5 bases and J lost 8, with 19 bases in between.